What follows are 28 T cell receptor beta chains derived from one specimen sequenced in a study of metastatic and nonmetastatic thyroid tumors. Via MiXCR, TCRdb re-called the PCR reads. The sample contains several thousand clones, approximately 30% of which appear only once. Patients underwent thyroid surgery, and none had received any treatment before it. Sequencing was performed on tumor tissue. The receptors come from a female donor with papillary thyroid cancer or a benign thyroid nodule (not recorded which). Some clones in this sample may be carry-over from other donors' samples.

This clone was detected only a few times. This rearrangement joins TRBV28 to TRBJ1-1, with a possible D match to TRBD1 (5 bases). Germline V gives CDR1 MDHEN, CDR2 SYDVKM. This CDR3 comprises 12 residues. V was cut by 8 bases and J by 4 bases, with 11 bases left in between. CDR3 sequence: CASLTGGTEAFF. As DNA, the CDR3 is TGTGCCAGCCTTACTGGGGGCACTGAAGCTTTCTTT.

This clone qualifies as medium-sized (0.01 to 0.1%). The V gene is TRBV9, the J gene TRBJ1-2; no firm D call. The V and J ends lost 0 bases and 3 bases respectively, with 9 bases between them. Looked up from germline, CDR1 is SGDLS and CDR2 is YYNGEE. The CDR3 spans 14 residues. CDR3 region: CASSVDDTHYGYTF. The CDR3 DNA sequence: TGTGCCAGCAGCGTAGATGACACTCACTATGGCTACACCTTC.

The chain joins TRBV3-1 to TRBJ1-2; maybe TRBD1 (5 bases). CDR3 length: 14 residues. Germline V gene lookup returns CDR1 LGHDT and CDR2 YNNKEL (reference sequence). V dropped 3 bases and J dropped 1 base, with 9 bases sitting between them. DNA for the CDR3: TGTGCCAGCAGCCATCGGGGGGTTAACTATGGCTACACCTTC. Encoded protein: CASSHRGVNYGYTF. The entire variable domain, with the rest obtained from reference TRBV3-1 and TRBJ1-2, is as follows: DTAVSQTPKYLVTQMGNDKSIKCEQNLGHDTMYWYKQDSKKFLKIMFSYNNKELIINETVPNRFSPKSPDKAHLNLHINSLELGDSAVYFCASSHRGVNYGYTFGSGTRLTVV.

By share of the sample, this clone is medium-sized (0.01 to 0.1%). The chain combines TRBV7-2 with TRBJ2-7; TRBD2 might be the D (5 bases). V lost 3 bases and J 1 base, leaving 13 bases between the germline ends. The CDR3 is 15 residues long. CDR1 is SGHTA, CDR2 FQGNSA, per germline. CDR3 nucleotides: TGTGCCAGCAGCTTTAGCGCTAGCTCTTCCTACGAGCAGTACTTC. This translates into CASSFSASSSYEQYF.

By share, this clone ranks as medium-sized. V is TRBV6-5 and J is TRBJ1-5; D is perhaps TRBD1 (6 bases). Deletions cut 0 bases from V and 4 bases from J, with 10 bases between. Germline V lookup: CDR1 MNHEY, CDR2 SVGAGI. The CDR3 sequence is 15 residues long. For the CDR3, the DNA is TGTGCCAGCAGTTACTCAGGGGGGAGAAATCAGCCCCAGCATTTT. As protein: CASSYSGGRNQPQHF.

Sample share makes this clone medium-sized (0.01 to 0.1%). The chain recombines TRBV20-1 with TRBJ2-6; D remains unclear. This CDR3 is built from 15 residues. V shed 1 base and J shed 0 bases, with 7 bases lying between them. CDR1 is DFQATT, CDR2 SNEGSKA, per germline (reference sequence). CDR3 nucleotide sequence: TGCAGTGCTAGAGTCCCCGGCTCTGGGGCCAACGTCCTGACTTTC. Protein sequence: CSARVPGSGANVLTF.

This clone is large. The chain uses TRBV6-1 and TRBJ1-1; no reliable D call. Per the germline V gene, CDR1 is MNHNS and CDR2 is SASEGT. The CDR3 loop spans 13 amino acids. The germline V and J ends were trimmed by 7 bases and 1 base, with 10 bases remaining between them. DNA of the CDR3: TGTGCCAGCAAATCGCTAGGGAACACTGAAGCTTTCTTT. Protein product: CASKSLGNTEAFF.

The chain couples TRBV12-3 or TRBV12-4 to TRBJ1-1; D is perhaps TRBD1 (5 bases). The CDR3 loop spans 15 amino acids. Trimming left V 7 bases short and J 3 bases short, with 18 bases between. DNA for the CDR3: TGTGCCAGCACAACGTCTGGGTTGGGGGACACTGAAGCTTTCTTT. Its protein is CASTTSGLGDTEAFF.

This clone was observed a handful of times. CDR3 protein: CASSVGTGELFF. CDR3 DNA: TGCGCCAGCAGTGTCGGCACCGGGGAGCTGTTTTTT. V is TRBV10-1 and J is TRBJ2-2; D gene ambiguous. V gave up 4 bases and J gave up 4 bases, with 4 bases separating them. This CDR3 spans 12 amino acids. From germline, CDR1 is WNHNN and CDR2 SYGVQD (reference sequence).

The chain uses TRBV5-1 and TRBJ1-5; D unresolved. V lost 5 bases and J lost 2, with 8 bases in between. The CDR3 has 13 amino acids. Germline values: CDR1 SGHRS, CDR2 YFSETQ. CDR3 sequence: CASRRPRNQPQHF. CDR3 bases: TGCGCCAGCAGAAGACCGCGCAATCAGCCCCAGCATTTT.

This chain links TRBV6-1 with TRBJ2-7; D not certain. The CDR3 covers 14 residues. Trimming removed 7 bases from V and 0 bases from J, with 13 bases in between. Germline assignment: CDR1 MNHNS and CDR2 SASEGT. The CDR3 here is CASKTVPLSYEQYF. The CDR3 nucleotides read TGTGCCAGCAAAACCGTGCCGCTCTCCTACGAGCAGTACTTC.

The V gene is TRBV5-1, the J gene TRBJ2-7; D not certain. This CDR3 region has 13 residues. Looked up from germline, CDR1 is SGHRS and CDR2 is YFSETQ. The germline V and J ends were trimmed by 0 bases and 3 bases, with 7 bases remaining between them. CDR3 sequence: CASSLGSNYEQYF. For the CDR3, the DNA is TGCGCCAGCAGCTTGGGGAGTAACTACGAGCAGTACTTC.

This clone ranks as medium-sized. The chain links TRBV27 to TRBJ1-5; no definite D call. The ends were cut back, 0 bases at V and 0 bases at J, with 6 bases in the middle. From germline, CDR1 is MNHEY and CDR2 SMNVEV (reference sequence). This CDR3 has 15 residues. CDR3 protein: CASSLSLNSNQPQHF. The CDR3 nucleotides read TGTGCCAGCAGTTTATCCCTAAATAGCAATCAGCCCCAGCATTTT.

This clone is judged medium-sized (0.01 to 0.1%). The chain is built from TRBV3-1 and TRBJ2-7, with TRBD2 matching over 9 bases. This CDR3 region has 15 residues. Trimming cost V 4 bases and J 3 bases; bases outside gene matches: 7. Germline V gene lookup returns CDR1 LGHDT and CDR2 YNNKEL (reference sequence). The CDR3 DNA is TGTGCCAGCAGCCCACGCGGGAGGGGGAACTACGAGCAGTACTTC. It codes for CASSPRGRGNYEQYF.

This clone was observed a few times. The CDR3 coding sequence is TGTGCCAGCAGTTACGACCGCTGGAACAATCAGCCCCAGCATTTT. The encoded protein is CASSYDRWNNQPQHF. This chain joins TRBV6-2 or TRBV6-3 and TRBJ1-5; no definite D call. This CDR3 comprises 15 residues. V was pared by 2 bases and J by 3 bases, with 11 bases between. Germline V gives CDR1 MNHEY, CDR2 SVGEGT.

Only a few counts were recorded for this clone. The J gene is TRBJ2-7, the V gene TRBV6-2 or TRBV6-3; 8 bases match TRBD2. The CDR3 spans 14 residues. Trimming took 4 bases from V and 1 from J; bases not matched to a gene: 3. In germline, CDR1 is MNHEY, CDR2 SVGEGT. The DNA of the CDR3 is TGTGCCAGCAGTTTAGCGGGAAGGTCCTACGAGCAGTACTTC. This codes for CASSLAGRSYEQYF.

The genes are TRBV20-1 and TRBJ2-7; D not certain. The length of the CDR3 is 14 residues. The V gene's germline CDR1 is DFQATT and CDR2 SNEGSKA (reference sequence). The V end was cut by 6 bases, the J end by 0 bases, with 15 bases between. Written as DNA, the CDR3 is TGCAGTGCCACCCGAGGCCAATCCTCCTACGAGCAGTACGTC. Its translation: CSATRGQSSYEQYV.

In regard to this clone: This may be a read error, as it is one base from a much larger clone. This chain links TRBV7-9 with TRBJ2-2; a weak D match, TRBD2 (6 bases). Germline CDR1 reads SEHNR; CDR2 reads FQNEAQ (reference sequence). The CDR3 has 15 amino acids. In nucleotides, the CDR3 is TGTGCCAGCAGCTTAGAGGCAGCATTTGGTCGGGAGATGTTTTTT. The encoded protein is CASSLEAAFGREMFF.

This clone ranks as medium-sized. V gene TRBV2 combines with J gene TRBJ2-1; a possible D gene is TRBD2 (6 bases). CDR1 is SNHLY, CDR2 FYNNEI, per germline. Trimming took 10 bases from V and 4 from J, leaving 23 bases between them. CDR3 length equals 16 residues. The CDR3 protein is CAITPLGLAWYNEQFF. The CDR3 DNA follows: TGTGCCATCACCCCCCTTGGGCTAGCGTGGTACAATGAGCAGTTCTTC.

This clone has a handful of counts. The chain links TRBV12-3 or TRBV12-4 to TRBJ2-7; no clear D gene. Trimming removed 3 bases at V and 1 base at J, with 7 bases between. The CDR3 runs to 13 residues. This CDR3 is CASSFGPSYEQYF. The CDR3 region has the DNA TGTGCCAGCAGTTTTGGCCCTTCCTACGAGCAGTACTTC.

This clone is labeled medium-sized. The rearrangement uses TRBV3-1 and TRBJ2-1; 12 positions match TRBD2. Germline assignment: CDR1 LGHDT and CDR2 YNNKEL (reference sequence). V lost 4 bases and J lost 7; bases outside the gene matches: 2. The CDR3 runs 14 residues. This chain's CDR3 is CASSLTSGRNEQFF. The CDR3 DNA is TGTGCCAGCAGCCTTACTAGCGGGAGGAATGAGCAGTTCTTC.

The CDR3 spells CASSYSTALRHEQYF. In DNA form, the CDR3 reads TGTGCCAGCAGTTACAGCACAGCTCTAAGGCACGAGCAGTACTTC. The rearrangement uses TRBV6-2 or TRBV6-3 and TRBJ2-7; no clear D gene. Germline CDR1 MNHEY, CDR2 SVGEGT. The CDR3 has 15 residues. Deletions cut 2 bases from V and 5 bases from J, with 16 bases between.

This clone was seen more than once but under ten times. V is TRBV28 and J is TRBJ1-2, with a weak D call TRBD1 (5 bases). Germline CDR1 MDHEN, CDR2 SYDVKM. Trimming shortened V by 6 bases and J by 5 bases, and 7 bases separated the two germline ends. The CDR3 runs 11 residues. DNA for the CDR3: TGTGCCAGCAGACGACAGTATGGCTACACCTTC. This codes for CASRRQYGYTF.

This clone was counted only a few times. The rearrangement joins TRBV6-1 to TRBJ2-7, with a possible D match to TRBD1 (6 bases). CDR3 length equals 12 residues. The V end lost 8 bases, the J end lost 3 bases, and 11 bases lay between the germline ends. CDR1 and CDR2 (germline): MNHNS, SASEGT. For the CDR3, the DNA is TGTGCCAGCGGAGGACAGTTCTACGAGCAGTACTTC. As protein: CASGGQFYEQYF.

This clone is termed medium-sized. V and J are TRBV27 and TRBJ1-1, with TRBD1 matching 7 bases. V lost 7 bases, J lost 4 bases, and 6 bases stayed unmatched. Germline V gene sequence: CDR1 MNHEY, CDR2 SMNVEV (reference sequence). CDR3 size: 13 residues. The CDR3 spells CASKPRGTTEAFF. CDR3 DNA: TGTGCCAGCAAACCCAGGGGGACCACTGAAGCTTTCTTT.

Details on this clone: Being one base from a much bigger clone, this may be a read error. This chain joins TRBV7-2 and TRBJ2-3, with D perhaps being TRBD1 or TRBD2 (5 bases each). V dropped 4 bases and J dropped 4 bases, with 12 bases sitting between them. Looked up from germline, CDR1 is SGHTA and CDR2 is FQGNSA. This CDR3 has 14 amino acids. This CDR3 is CASSSDLGADTQYF. The CDR3 DNA reads as TGTGCCAGCAGCTCAGACCTGGGGGCAGATACGCAGTATTTT.

This clone came up many times. The chain joins TRBV2 to TRBJ1-1, with D perhaps matching TRBD1 (6 bases). With 6 bases removed from V and 4 bases from J, the gap between germline ends came to 12 bases. The CDR3 loop spans 13 amino acids. CDR1 is SNHLY, CDR2 FYNNEI, per germline. Here the CDR3 reads CASRGQWGTEAFF. CDR3 DNA: TGTGCCAGCAGGGGACAATGGGGCACTGAAGCTTTCTTT.

Relative to its sample, this clone is medium-sized. This rearrangement joins TRBV3-1 to TRBJ1-2, with D unresolved. This CDR3 is built from 17 residues. Germline V gene lookup returns CDR1 LGHDT and CDR2 YNNKEL (reference sequence). The V and J ends lost 7 bases and 4 bases respectively, with 25 bases between them. The chain's CDR3 is CASTLLAAGGGGYGYTF. The CDR3 DNA sequence: TGTGCCAGCACCCTTCTGGCGGCAGGCGGAGGAGGCTATGGCTACACCTTC.